The 29 T cell receptor beta chains below were found in one sample sequenced in a study of post-analysis software for immune sequencing data. Study-level results: The study found TRBV5-6, TRBV5-1 and TRBV20-1 among a handful of TRBV segments more frequent in patients than controls.

Unique molecular identifiers had been added to the TCR beta cDNA libraries. TCRdb recomputed calls from the PCR reads with MiXCR, one row per CDR3 protein. The table shows hundreds of thousands of distinct CDR3 sequences, with roughly 45% occurring only once. Antigens for these TCRs are unknown. The sequencing input was blood. The receptors stem from a girl between 10 and 17 years old with multiple sclerosis.

The V and J genes are TRBV27 and TRBJ1-1, with 10 bases aligning to TRBD1. V lost 5 bases and J lost 3; bases outside the gene matches: 12. CDR3 length equals 17 residues. The germline CDR1 and CDR2 sequences are MNHEY and SMNVEV (reference sequence). The CDR3 DNA sequence: TGTGCCAGCAGTCCGTCCGACATGGACAGGGGGTACACTGAAGCTTTCTTT. Translation: CASSPSDMDRGYTEAFF.

This clonotype was seen only a few times. The chain is built from TRBV7-9 and TRBJ1-2, with unresolved D. Per germline, CDR1 SEHNR and CDR2 FQNEAQ (reference sequence). The length of the CDR3 is 15 residues. With 0 bases removed from V and 8 bases from J, the gap between germline ends came to 16 bases. In DNA, the CDR3 is TGTGCCAGCAGCTTAGCCCTCCCGGGCCCGGGAGGCTACACCTTC. Protein: CASSLALPGPGGYTF. The variable domain in full, completed from reference TRBV7-9 and TRBJ1-2, reads DTGVSQNPRHKITKRGQNVTFRCDPISEHNRLYWYRQTLGQGPEFLTYFQNEAQLEKSRLLSDRFSAERPKGSFSTLEIQRTEQGDSAMYLCASSLALPGPGGYTFGSGTRLTVV.

The chain recombines TRBV7-6 with TRBJ1-4; tentatively, D is TRBD1 (5 bases). Germline V gives CDR1 SGHVS, CDR2 FNYEAQ. CDR3 length equals 15 residues. The V gene lost 1 base and the J gene lost 8 bases, with 14 bases spanning the gap. The CDR3 sequence is CASSLEVGGREKLFF. CDR3 DNA sequence: TGTGCCAGCAGCTTAGAAGTTGGGGGAAGGGAAAAACTGTTTTTT.

J is TRBJ1-5 and V is TRBV4-1; D is unclear. Trimming cost V 1 base and J 6 bases, with 7 bases left between them. The CDR3 extends over 13 amino acids. Germline assignment: CDR1 MGHRA and CDR2 YSYEKL. The CDR3 here is CASSQVPGQPQHF. The CDR3 DNA reads TGCGCCAGCAGCCAAGTCCCGGGTCAGCCCCAGCATTTT.

This clonotype was counted only a few times. J is TRBJ2-1 and V is TRBV5-8; D ambiguous. The V gene's germline CDR1 is SGHTS and CDR2 YDEGEE. The V end lost 2 bases, the J end lost 7 bases, and 7 bases lay between the germline ends. The CDR3 covers 12 residues. CDR3 region: CASSLLRNEQFF. The CDR3 coding sequence is TGTGCCAGCAGCTTATTAAGGAATGAGCAGTTCTTC.

A word on this clonotype: The junction does not match germline at one end; this may be a read error. V usage is TRBV4-1 and J usage is TRBJ1-1; a weak D match, TRBD1 (6 bases). The CDR3 has 17 amino acids. Per germline, CDR1 MGHRA and CDR2 YSYEKL. The CDR3 here is CASGQGGNGAMNTEAFF. The CDR3 DNA follows: TGCGCCAGCGGCCAAGGGGGGAACGGGGCCATGAACACTGAAGCTTTCTTT.

This clonotype was seen a handful of times. The rearrangement links TRBV5-1 to TRBJ1-2; D is unclear. V lost 1 base, J lost 6 bases, and 16 bases lay in between. CDR3 length equals 15 residues. In germline, CDR1 is SGHRS, CDR2 YFSETQ. CDR3 region: CASSLLHSKNDGYTF. The DNA for the CDR3 is TGCGCCAGCAGCTTGCTACATAGTAAAAATGATGGCTACACCTTC.

The chain combines TRBV20-1 with TRBJ2-3, with 10 bases identical to TRBD1. CDR1 is DFQATT, CDR2 SNEGSKA, per germline (reference sequence). V was clipped by 5 bases and J by 7 bases; unmatched bases: 12. CDR3 length: 15 residues. CDR3 in DNA: TGCAGTGCTCGTCCGGGACAGGGGTTGGGCAATACGCAGTATTTT. Protein: CSARPGQGLGNTQYF.

This clonotype was seen more than once but under ten times. The genes are TRBV20-1 and TRBJ1-1; D is possibly TRBD1 (6 bases). V shed 4 bases and J shed 9 bases, with 15 bases lying between them. From germline, CDR1 is DFQATT and CDR2 SNEGSKA (reference sequence). The CDR3 covers 12 residues. CDR3 nucleotides: TGCAGTGCTACCCGGGACACTGAAAAAGCTTTCTTT. Protein: CSATRDTEKAFF.

This rearrangement joins TRBV10-3 to TRBJ2-5; D may be TRBD1 or TRBD2 (5 bases each). Trimming removed 4 bases from V and 5 bases from J, with 11 bases in between. CDR1 ENHRY and CDR2 SYGVKD come from the germline V gene. The CDR3 has 13 amino acids. DNA for the CDR3: TGTGCCATCAGTGGCAGCAGGGAGGAGACCCAGTACTTC. It is translated as CAISGSREETQYF.

This rearrangement joins TRBV4-1 to TRBJ2-4; D tentatively reads TRBD1 or TRBD2 (7 bases each). Trimming shortened V by 4 bases and J by 13 bases, and 20 bases separated the two germline ends. This CDR3 is 14 amino acids long. Germline-derived CDR1 and CDR2 are MGHRA and YSYEKL. The CDR3 nucleotides read TGCGCCAGCAGCCTTGACGAGGGGGCGCGGGAGCAGTACTTC. Translating it yields CASSLDEGAREQYF.

This chain joins TRBV7-8 and TRBJ2-1, with D possibly TRBD2 on 5 matching bases. Germline V gene lookup returns CDR1 SGHVS and CDR2 FQNEAQ. The CDR3 consists of 19 residues. Trimming cost V 4 bases and J 5 bases, with 27 bases left between them. CDR3 region: CASSSQRRGREWPHNEQFF. CDR3 DNA: TGTGCCAGCAGCTCCCAACGACGAGGTCGGGAATGGCCCCACAATGAGCAGTTCTTC.

The rearrangement links TRBV5-1 to TRBJ1-2; weak D call: TRBD1 (5 bases). There are 15 residues in the CDR3. Germline V CDR1 and CDR2: SGHRS, YFSETQ. The ends were cut back, 3 bases at V and 5 bases at J, with 17 bases in the middle. CDR3 protein: CASSSEDSRSYGYTF. Here the CDR3 DNA reads TGCGCCAGCAGCTCCGAAGACAGCAGGTCATATGGCTACACCTTC.

V usage is TRBV4-1 and J usage is TRBJ2-7, with 12 bases that match TRBD2. V dropped 4 bases and J dropped 6; count of bases not matched to a gene: 7. CDR3 length: 15 residues. Per the germline V gene, CDR1 is MGHRA and CDR2 is YSYEKL. The CDR3 is CASSRRLAGEGEQYF. CDR3 DNA sequence: TGCGCCAGCAGCCGACGACTAGCGGGAGAAGGCGAGCAGTACTTC.

The gene calls are TRBV5-1 and TRBJ1-5; maybe TRBD1 (5 bases). The CDR3 runs 15 residues. V shed 4 bases and J shed 7 bases, with 18 bases lying between them. Germline V gene sequence: CDR1 SGHRS, CDR2 YFSETQ. For the CDR3, the DNA is TGCGCCAGCAGCCCCCAGGGTGTGGGGCTACAGCCCCAGCATTTT. Its protein product is CASSPQGVGLQPQHF.

This clonotype was seen a few times. The chain is built from TRBV20-1 and TRBJ2-1; D is unclear. V lost 1 base to trimming and J lost 6 bases, with 7 bases between them. The CDR3 runs 12 residues. Germline V lookup: CDR1 DFQATT, CDR2 SNEGSKA (reference sequence). DNA for the CDR3: TGCAGTGCTAGAGCACCCAGCAATGAGCAGTTCTTC. This codes for CSARAPSNEQFF.

This clonotype turned up a few times. The chain carries TRBV7-8 and TRBJ2-4; 9 nucleotides match TRBD1. Germline values: CDR1 SGHVS, CDR2 FQNEAQ. V was clipped by 5 bases and J by 0 bases; unmatched bases: 5. There are 16 residues in the CDR3. In nucleotides, the CDR3 is TGTGCCAGCAGCCTCGGGACAGGGCGAGCCAAAAACATTCAGTACTTC. Translation gives CASSLGTGRAKNIQYF.

The chain combines TRBV12-3 or TRBV12-4 with TRBJ2-5; the D gene could be TRBD1 or TRBD2 (7 bases each). V was clipped by 3 bases and J by 4 bases, with 15 bases between them. This CDR3 is built from 15 residues. CDR3 amino acids: CASSLAAGGAETQYF. The CDR3 DNA sequence: TGTGCCAGCAGTTTGGCGGCAGGGGGGGCAGAGACCCAGTACTTC.

This clonotype has just one count. The gene calls are TRBV7-8 and TRBJ2-2, with 7 bases aligning to TRBD1. The germline V gene encodes CDR1 SGHVS and CDR2 FQNEAQ. The CDR3 covers 15 residues. V was pared by 3 bases and J by 4 bases, with 5 bases of the junction left unmatched. Here the CDR3 reads CASSLEQGVTGELFF. CDR3 DNA sequence: TGTGCCAGCAGCTTGGAGCAGGGGGTCACCGGGGAGCTGTTTTTT. The full variable domain, completed using reference TRBV7-8 and TRBJ2-2, is GAGVSQSPRYKVAKRGQDVALRCDPISGHVSLFWYQQALGQGPEFLTYFQNEAQLDKSGLPSDRFFAERPEGSVSTLKIQRTQQEDSAVYLCASSLEQGVTGELFFGEGSRLTVL.

This clonotype was counted only a few times. V and J are TRBV12-3 or TRBV12-4 and TRBJ1-2; 7 bases line up with TRBD1. The V segment lost 7 bases and the J segment 5 bases; nucleotides outside the gene matches: 10. The CDR3 runs to 14 residues. CDR3 sequence reads: CASNPQGRQYGYTF. The CDR3 coding sequence is TGTGCCAGCAATCCACAGGGGCGCCAGTATGGCTACACCTTC.

Many counts were recorded for this clonotype. V and J are TRBV11-1 and TRBJ2-6, with D maybe TRBD1 (6 bases). There are 15 residues in the CDR3. From germline, CDR1 is SGHAT and CDR2 FQDESV (reference sequence). Between the trimmed V and J ends, which lost 4 bases and 1 base, there was a span of 8 bases. In nucleotides, the CDR3 is TGTGCCAGCAGCTCGCAGGGGTCTGGGGCCAACGTCCTGACTTTC. As protein: CASSSQGSGANVLTF.

This clonotype was seen only a few times. The rearrangement uses TRBV20-1 and TRBJ2-1; TRBD1 or TRBD2 may be the D gene (5 bases each). The CDR3 sequence is 11 residues long. Looked up from germline, CDR1 is DFQATT and CDR2 is SNEGSKA (reference sequence). V lost 3 bases, J lost 8 bases, and 8 bases lay in between. The CDR3 protein is CSASGGDEQFF. For the CDR3, the DNA is TGCAGTGCTAGTGGGGGAGATGAGCAGTTCTTC.

The chain links TRBV2 to TRBJ2-7, with 9 bases fitting TRBD1. Germline V gene data show CDR1 as SNHLY and CDR2 as FYNNEI. The V gene end was trimmed by 3 bases and the J gene end by 3 bases; junction bases not matched to a gene: 6. CDR3 size: 15 residues. CDR3 nucleotide sequence: TGTGCCAGCAGTGACAAGGCGGACAGGGGCTACGAGCAGTACTTC. This codes for CASSDKADRGYEQYF.

The chain recombines TRBV6-6 with TRBJ1-2; 9 positions match TRBD1. The CDR3 is 15 amino acids. Trimming removed 7 bases from V and 3 bases from J; junction bases left unmatched: 9. From germline, CDR1 is MNHNY and CDR2 SVGAGI (reference sequence). The DNA of the CDR3 is TGTGCCAGCACCCAACCGGGACAGGGAGACTATGGCTACACCTTC. Translated: CASTQPGQGDYGYTF.

The chain is built from TRBV4-1 and TRBJ1-6; D unresolved. CDR3 length equals 15 residues. Between the trimmed V and J ends, which lost 0 bases and 7 bases, there was a span of 10 bases. Germline V gene sequence: CDR1 MGHRA, CDR2 YSYEKL. CDR3 DNA: TGCGCCAGCAGCCAAGATGGAGGTTGGAATTCACCCCTCCACTTT. This gives the protein CASSQDGGWNSPLHF.

This sequence joins TRBV10-3 and TRBJ2-4; no definite D call. Judging by the DNA end, TRBJ2-7 fits better; the J call may be wrong. CDR1 ENHRY and CDR2 SYGVKD come from the germline V gene. The CDR3 extends over 17 amino acids. The CDR3 DNA sequence: TGTGCCATCAGTGAGTCGGCCGCGCAGACCCAGGCCTACGAGCAGTACTTC. Its protein is CAISESAAQTQAYEQYF.

The rearrangement joins TRBV5-1 to TRBJ2-1; TRBD2 aligns across 11 bases. This CDR3 has 15 amino acids. V was pared by 4 bases and J by 5 bases, with 5 bases of the junction left unmatched. CDR1 and CDR2 from the germline V gene are SGHRS and YFSETQ. CDR3 DNA sequence: TGCGCCAGCAGCGGTAGCGGGGGGGCGGACAATGAGCAGTTCTTC. Protein: CASSGSGGADNEQFF.

This clonotype was found a few times. J is TRBJ2-5 and V is TRBV9; possibly TRBD1 for D (6 bases). CDR3 length: 14 amino acids. The V end lost 4 bases, the J end lost 1 base, and 11 bases lay between the germline ends. Germline V CDR1 and CDR2: SGDLS, YYNGEE. The CDR3 region is CASSLFRGQETQYF. CDR3 nucleotides: TGTGCCAGCAGCCTCTTCAGGGGCCAAGAGACCCAGTACTTC.

There are a few counts of this clonotype. CDR3 nucleotide sequence: TGCAGTGCTAGGGGCCGTGAGGCCTACGAGCAGTACTTC. Protein product: CSARGREAYEQYF. This rearrangement joins TRBV20-1 to TRBJ2-7; D is undetermined. Per germline, CDR1 DFQATT and CDR2 SNEGSKA (reference sequence). Trimming took 3 bases from V and 2 from J, leaving 11 bases between them. This CDR3 has 13 residues.